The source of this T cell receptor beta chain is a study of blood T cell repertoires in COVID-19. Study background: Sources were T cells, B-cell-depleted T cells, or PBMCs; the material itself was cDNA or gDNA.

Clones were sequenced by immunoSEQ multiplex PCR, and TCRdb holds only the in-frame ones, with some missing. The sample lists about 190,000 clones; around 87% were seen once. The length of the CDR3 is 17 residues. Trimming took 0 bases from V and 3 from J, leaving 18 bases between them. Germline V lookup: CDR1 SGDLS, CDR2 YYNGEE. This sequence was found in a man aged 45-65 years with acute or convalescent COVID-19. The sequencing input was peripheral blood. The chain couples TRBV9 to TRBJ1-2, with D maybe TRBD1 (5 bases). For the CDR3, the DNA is TGTGCCAGCAGCGTAGATCTATCCCGCGGCAGGGACTATGGCTACACCTTC. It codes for CASSVDLSRGRDYGYTF.